The clone carrying this T cell receptor (beta chain) was observed once. Repertoires were generated with immunoSEQ multiplex PCR, while TCRdb's copy carries only in-frame clones and drops some. The sample includes roughly 350,000 clones, 85% of them seen just once. This sample was taken from a study of blood T cell repertoires in COVID-19. The CDR3 extends over 13 amino acids. V was cut by 5 bases and J by 2 bases, with 10 bases left in between. Germline V CDR1 and CDR2: MNHEY, SVGAGI. The rearrangement joins TRBV6-5 to TRBJ2-7, with D perhaps TRBD1 (6 bases). The sequenced sample was peripheral blood. The clonotype originates from a woman under 30 with acute or convalescent COVID-19. This chain's CDR3 is CASSRDTTYEQYF. Here the CDR3 DNA reads TGTGCCAGCAGTAGGGACACCACCTACGAGCAGTACTTC.